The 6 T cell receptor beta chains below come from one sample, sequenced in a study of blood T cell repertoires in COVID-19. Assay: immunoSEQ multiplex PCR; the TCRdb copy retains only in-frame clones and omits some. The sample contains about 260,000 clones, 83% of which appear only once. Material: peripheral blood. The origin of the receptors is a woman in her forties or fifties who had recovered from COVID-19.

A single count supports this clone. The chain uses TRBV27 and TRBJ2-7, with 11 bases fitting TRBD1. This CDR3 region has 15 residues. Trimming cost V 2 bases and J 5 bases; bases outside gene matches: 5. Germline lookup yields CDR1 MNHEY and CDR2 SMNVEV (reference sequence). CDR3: CASSLRDRGYDEQYF. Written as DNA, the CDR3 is TGTGCCAGCAGTTTACGGGACAGGGGGTATGACGAGCAGTACTTC.

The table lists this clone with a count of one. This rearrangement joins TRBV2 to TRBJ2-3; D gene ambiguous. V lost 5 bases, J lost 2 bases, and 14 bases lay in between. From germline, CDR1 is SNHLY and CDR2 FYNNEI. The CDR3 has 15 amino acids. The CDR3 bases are TGTGCCAGCAGTCGACTCACAATGGTCACAGATACGCAGTATTTT. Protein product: CASSRLTMVTDTQYF.

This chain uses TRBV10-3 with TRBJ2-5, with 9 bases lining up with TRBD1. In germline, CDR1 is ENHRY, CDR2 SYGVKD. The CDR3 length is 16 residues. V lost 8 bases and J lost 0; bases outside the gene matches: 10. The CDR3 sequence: CAIGGDRVGNQETQYF. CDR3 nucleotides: TGTGCCATCGGGGGGGACAGGGTCGGAAACCAAGAGACCCAGTACTTC.

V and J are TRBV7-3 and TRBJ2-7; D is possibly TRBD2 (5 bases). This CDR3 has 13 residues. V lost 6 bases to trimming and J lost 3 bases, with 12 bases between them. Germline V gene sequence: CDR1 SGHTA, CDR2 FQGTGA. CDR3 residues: CASRHISDYEQYF. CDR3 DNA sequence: TGTGCCAGCAGACACATTAGCGACTACGAGCAGTACTTC.

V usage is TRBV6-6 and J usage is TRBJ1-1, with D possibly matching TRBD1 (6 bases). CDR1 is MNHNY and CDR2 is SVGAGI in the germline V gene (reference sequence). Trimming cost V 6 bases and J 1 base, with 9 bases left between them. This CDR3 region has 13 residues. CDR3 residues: CASSRTANTEAFF. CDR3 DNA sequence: TGTGCCAGCAGCCGGACAGCGAACACTGAAGCTTTCTTT.

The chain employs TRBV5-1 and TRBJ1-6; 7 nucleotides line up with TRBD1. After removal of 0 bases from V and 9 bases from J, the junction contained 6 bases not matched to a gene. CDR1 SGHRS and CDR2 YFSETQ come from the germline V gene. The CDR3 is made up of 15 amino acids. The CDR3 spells CASSLGDSEFSPLHF. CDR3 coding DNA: TGCGCCAGCAGCTTGGGGGACAGCGAGTTTTCACCCCTCCACTTT.